This TCR beta chain is drawn from a study of blood T cell repertoires in COVID-19. Study overall: Samples representing acute and convalescent COVID-19 were sourced from the United States, Italy and Spain. Sample material is recorded as cDNA or gDNA derived from T cells, B-cell-depleted T cells, or PBMCs.

Assay: immunoSEQ multiplex PCR; the TCRdb copy retains only in-frame clones and omits some. The table has about 73,000 clones, over 65% seen once. Sequencing was performed on peripheral blood. This sequence originates from a woman aged 60-75 years with acute or convalescent COVID-19.

DNA of the CDR3: TGCAGTGCTAGTGGGACAGGGGGTAGGGGCTACACCTTC. This codes for CSASGTGGRGYTF. The chain couples TRBV20-1 to TRBJ1-2; 11 bases align to TRBD1. Germline V gene sequence: CDR1 DFQATT, CDR2 SNEGSKA (reference sequence). V was pared by 3 bases and J by 8 bases, with 5 bases of the junction left unmatched. The CDR3 has 13 amino acids.